The 12 T cell receptor beta chains reported below all come from one sample, sequenced in a study of blood T cell repertoires in COVID-19. The protocol was immunoSEQ multiplex PCR, while the TCRdb copy is restricted to in-frame clones and leaves out a portion. Of 150,000 to 200,000 clones in the sample, more than 65% were seen once. The sample taken for sequencing was PBMCs or T cells enriched from blood (not recorded which). Receptors were obtained from a man aged 50 to 59 who had recovered from COVID-19.

The V gene is TRBV11-2, the J gene TRBJ1-4; no firm D call. The CDR3 loop spans 16 amino acids. V lost 5 bases and J lost 4, with 17 bases in between. CDR1 and CDR2 from the germline V gene are SGHAT and FQNNGV. The CDR3 coding sequence is TGTGCCAGCAGCCCAAACGGCAGGCAGAATAATGAAAAACTGTTTTTT. As protein: CASSPNGRQNNEKLFF.

The chain uses TRBV4-1 and TRBJ2-1, with a weak D call TRBD1 (5 bases). Trimming left V 0 bases short and J 1 base short, with 10 bases between. This CDR3 comprises 16 residues. Germline values: CDR1 MGHRA, CDR2 YSYEKL. Here the CDR3 reads CASSQDRAGSYNEQFF. The CDR3, as DNA: TGCGCCAGCAGCCAAGATCGAGCAGGGTCCTACAATGAGCAGTTCTTC.

The gene calls are TRBV7-3 and TRBJ2-6; possibly TRBD1 for D (6 bases). Between the trimmed V and J ends, which lost 2 bases and 3 bases, there was a span of 11 bases. The CDR3 runs 16 residues. Looked up from germline, CDR1 is SGHTA and CDR2 is FQGTGA. In nucleotides, the CDR3 is TGTGCCAGCAGCTTATGGACAGCTGGTGGGGCCAACGTCCTGACTTTC. It specifies CASSLWTAGGANVLTF.

The chain combines TRBV4-1 with TRBJ2-1; D is ambiguous. This CDR3 comprises 17 residues. Deletions cut 3 bases from V and 1 base from J, with 16 bases between. Germline V gene sequence: CDR1 MGHRA, CDR2 YSYEKL. This chain's CDR3 is CASSQEDSYGSYNEQFF. For the CDR3, the DNA is TGCGCCAGCAGCCAGGAAGACTCCTATGGGTCCTACAATGAGCAGTTCTTC.

The chain links TRBV7-3 to TRBJ1-1, with 7 bases that match TRBD1. The CDR3 covers 12 residues. V dropped 5 bases and J dropped 8; count of bases not matched to a gene: 5. Germline lookup yields CDR1 SGHTA and CDR2 FQGTGA. The CDR3 DNA follows: TGTGCCAGCAGCCCAGACAGGGTCGAAGCTTTCTTT. Translation: CASSPDRVEAFF. The whole variable domain, filled in from reference TRBV7-3 and TRBJ1-1, reads GAGVSQTPSNKVTEKGKYVELRCDPISGHTALYWYRQSLGQGPEFLIYFQGTGAADDSGLPNDRFFAVRPEGSVSTLKIQRTERGDSAVYLCASSPDRVEAFFGQGTRLTVV.

The rearrangement links TRBV18 to TRBJ2-4; 10 bases are shared with TRBD1. V shed 5 bases, J shed 6 bases, and the junction held 10 bases outside the gene matches. Per germline, CDR1 KGHSH and CDR2 LQKENI. The length of the CDR3 is 16 residues. CDR3 nucleotide sequence: TGTGCCAGCTCAGACTCCGGGACAGGGGCGGGAAACATTCAGTACTTC. This gives the protein CASSDSGTGAGNIQYF.

The chain links TRBV5-1 to TRBJ1-2; perhaps TRBD1 as D (6 bases). Germline V gene sequence: CDR1 SGHRS, CDR2 YFSETQ. Trimming took off 1 base at V and 5 bases at J, with 12 bases between the two ends. CDR3 length: 14 amino acids. Here the CDR3 reads CASSLSVTGYGYTF. The CDR3 DNA follows: TGCGCCAGCAGCTTGAGTGTGACAGGATATGGCTACACCTTC.

The V gene is TRBV5-4, the J gene TRBJ2-3; a possible D gene is TRBD1 (6 bases). V was pared by 4 bases and J by 6 bases, with 12 bases between. Germline values: CDR1 SGHNT, CDR2 YYREEE (reference sequence). CDR3 length: 13 amino acids. For the CDR3, the DNA is TGTGCCAGCAGCATAAACAGGGAGGATACGCAGTATTTT. It encodes CASSINREDTQYF.

This clone was found once. The chain carries TRBV5-1 and TRBJ2-5; 8 nucleotides align to TRBD1. The CDR3 extends over 16 amino acids. In germline, CDR1 is SGHRS, CDR2 YFSETQ. V was clipped by 4 bases and J by 5 bases; unmatched bases: 13. This CDR3 is CASSQNPGQGGETQYF. The DNA of the CDR3 is TGCGCCAGCAGCCAAAACCCCGGACAGGGCGGGGAGACCCAGTACTTC.

The chain couples TRBV5-1 to TRBJ2-1; TRBD2 agrees at 9 bases. This CDR3 spans 16 amino acids. Unmatched junction bases numbered 4, after V lost 3 bases and J lost 0 bases. Germline-derived CDR1 and CDR2 are SGHRS and YFSETQ. CDR3 residues: CASSYRLAVSYNEQFF. For the CDR3, the DNA is TGCGCCAGCAGCTACAGACTAGCGGTCTCCTACAATGAGCAGTTCTTC.

The sample holds many counts of this clone. The CDR3: CASSGTGRNGYTF. CDR3 coding DNA: TGTGCCAGCAGCGGGACAGGAAGGAATGGCTACACCTTC. V is TRBV6-5 and J is TRBJ1-2; TRBD1 agrees at 8 bases. Germline loops: CDR1 MNHEY, CDR2 SVGAGI. V was pared by 6 bases and J by 6 bases, with 6 bases of the junction left unmatched. This CDR3 is 13 amino acids long.

This clone was counted a few times. The J gene is TRBJ2-7, the V gene TRBV6-5, with 10 positions matching TRBD2. The CDR3 has 13 residues. J gave up 9 bases and V 7 bases, and 9 bases lay outside the gene matches. CDR1 MNHEY and CDR2 SVGAGI come from the germline V gene. CDR3 DNA sequence: TGTGCCAGCACTCCCCCCGGACTAGCGGTGCAGTACTTC. It specifies CASTPPGLAVQYF.